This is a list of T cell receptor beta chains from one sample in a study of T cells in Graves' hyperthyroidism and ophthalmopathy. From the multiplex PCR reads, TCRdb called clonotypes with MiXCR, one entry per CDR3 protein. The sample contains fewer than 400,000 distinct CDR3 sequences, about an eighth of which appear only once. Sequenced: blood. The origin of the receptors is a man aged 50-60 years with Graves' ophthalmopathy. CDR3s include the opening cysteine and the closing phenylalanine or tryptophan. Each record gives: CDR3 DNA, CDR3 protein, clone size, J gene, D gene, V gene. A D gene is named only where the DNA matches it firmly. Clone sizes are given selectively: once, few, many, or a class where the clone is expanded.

TGTGCCAGCAGTTTGTCCGGTACCTCTGGGGCCAACGTCCTGACTTTC,CASSLSGTSGANVLTF,-,TRBJ2-6,-,TRBV27
TGTGCCAGCAGCTTGTTACAGGGCCTGAACACTGAAGCTTTCTTT,CASSLLQGLNTEAFF,many,TRBJ1-1,-,TRBV5-6
TGTGCCAGCAGCTCCGCACTGACAACAGATACGCAGTATTTT,CASSSALTTDTQYF,many,TRBJ2-3,-,TRBV27
TGTGCCAGCAGCTTAGGGGACAGGGTTGACGAGCAGTACTTC,CASSLGDRVDEQYF,many,TRBJ2-7,TRBD1,TRBV7-6
TGTGCCAGCCTTTTCAAGGCCGGACTAGCGGGAGTCAATGAGCAGTTCTTC,CASLFKAGLAGVNEQFF,-,TRBJ2-1,TRBD2,TRBV12-3/TRBV12-4
TGTGCCAGCAGTGTCGGGACAACCACCTACAATGAGCAGTTCTTC,CASSVGTTTYNEQFF,many,TRBJ2-1,-,TRBV6-1
TGTGCCAGCTCACCTACAGGACTAGCGGGAGGGAGCTCCTACAATGAGCAGTTCTTC,CASSPTGLAGGSSYNEQFF,many,TRBJ2-1,TRBD2,TRBV18
TGTGCCAGCAAATCCCCAGGCGGGGGGCACGGCTACACCTTC,CASKSPGGGHGYTF,many,TRBJ1-2,-,TRBV11-2
TGTGCCAGCATCCAACGGGGGGACATAACCTCTGGGGCCAACGTCCTGACTTTC,CASIQRGDITSGANVLTF,-,TRBJ2-6,-,TRBV6-1
TGTGCCAGCAGCCTTTTTTTATCCTACGAGCAGTACTTC,CASSLFLSYEQYF,-,TRBJ2-7,-,TRBV11-1
TGCGCCAGCAGCCCAGGGACTAGCGGGATAACTAACGCAGATACGCAGTATTTT,CASSPGTSGITNADTQYF,many,TRBJ2-3,TRBD2,TRBV5-1
TGTGCCAGCAGCGCGACCTGGACGAGCTCCTACGAGCAGTACTTC,CASSATWTSSYEQYF,-,TRBJ2-7,-,TRBV9
TGCGCCAGCGGGGCAGGGACCACCGGGGAGCTGTTTTTT,CASGAGTTGELFF,-,TRBJ2-2,-,TRBV10-1
TGTGCCAGCACCCAAGACAGGGGGCGCCTCAACTATGGCTACACCTTC,CASTQDRGRLNYGYTF,many,TRBJ1-2,TRBD1,TRBV2
TGTGCCACCAGTGATCCTAAAGGGGAGATCGGGCAGTATTTT,CATSDPKGEIGQYF,many,TRBJ2-3,-,TRBV24-1
TGTGCCAGTAGTACGCTTCGGACAGGGCAAGAGACCCAGTACTTC,CASSTLRTGQETQYF,many,TRBJ2-5,TRBD1,TRBV19
TGTGCCAGCAGTCCGGGACAGGGTATCAACACCATATATTTT,CASSPGQGINTIYF,-,TRBJ1-3,TRBD1,TRBV12-3/TRBV12-4
TGTGCCAGCTCACCACCGGACCCTCCCTACGAGCAGTACTTC,CASSPPDPPYEQYF,many,TRBJ2-7,-,TRBV18
TGTGCCAGCAGCACGTGGCGGCACAGGGATTCACCCCTCCACTTT,CASSTWRHRDSPLHF,many,TRBJ1-6,-,TRBV3-1
TGTGCCACCAGTGATCCGCCCGGGACAGGGTCCCTTGCGGGGTCCTACAATGAGCAGTTCTTC,CATSDPPGTGSLAGSYNEQFF,once,TRBJ2-1,TRBD1,TRBV24-1
TGCAGTGCTAGAGTCCGGGACATCAATCAGCCCCAGCATTTT,CSARVRDINQPQHF,many,TRBJ1-5,-,TRBV20-1
TGTGCCAGCGCGGGAGGGGGGTCTGGGGCCAACGTCCTGACTTTC,CASAGGGSGANVLTF,many,TRBJ2-6,TRBD2,TRBV6-2/TRBV6-3
TGTGCCATCAGGGGGGGACAGGGGAACCACAATGAGCAGTTCTTC,CAIRGGQGNHNEQFF,-,TRBJ2-1,TRBD1,TRBV10-3
TGTGCCAGCAGCTTAGGGTCCAGGGGGCGTAATTCACCCCTCCACTTT,CASSLGSRGRNSPLHF,many,TRBJ1-6,TRBD1,TRBV11-2
TGTGCCAGCAGCTTAAGATCACGATTTCGCACAGATACGCAGTATTTT,CASSLRSRFRTDTQYF,few,TRBJ2-3,-,TRBV11-3
TGTGCCATCAGTCCGGGACTAGCGGGAGCCGGGGAGCTGTTTTTT,CAISPGLAGAGELFF,-,TRBJ2-2,TRBD2,TRBV10-3
TGTGCCAGCAGAGCCGGGACTAGCGGACTTCCCTACAATGAGCAGTTCTTC,CASRAGTSGLPYNEQFF,many,TRBJ2-1,TRBD2,TRBV28
TGTGCCACCAGTGATTTGCTGCGTGGGTCCGGGGAGCTGTTTTTT,CATSDLLRGSGELFF,-,TRBJ2-2,-,TRBV24-1
TGTGCCATCGGGGATAATAATAGCAATCAGCCCCAGCATTTT,CAIGDNNSNQPQHF,many,TRBJ1-5,-,TRBV10-3
TGCGCCAGCAGCCAAGATGCGGCAGGGGGCATGGACACTGAAGCTTTCTTT,CASSQDAAGGMDTEAFF,-,TRBJ1-1,TRBD1,TRBV3-1
TGTGCCAGCAGCTCCCCTTCTTCGGCGGTCGAGCAGTACTTC,CASSSPSSAVEQYF,many,TRBJ2-7,-,TRBV7-9
TGTGCCAGCAGTCCCCAGAAGGTTGGGGCCAACGTCCTGACTTTC,CASSPQKVGANVLTF,many,TRBJ2-6,-,TRBV27
TGCGCCAGCAGCCAGTCCATATCAGGGGGTGAGGGCATTCAGTACTTC,CASSQSISGGEGIQYF,many,TRBJ2-4,TRBD1,TRBV5-1
TGCGCCAGCAGCCGGACAGGGGGTGCATCCCGGTACAATGAGCAGTTCTTC,CASSRTGGASRYNEQFF,many,TRBJ2-1,TRBD1,TRBV5-1
TGTGCCAGCAGTTCTCTAGGGGTAGCGGGCTACACCTTC,CASSSLGVAGYTF,-,TRBJ1-2,-,TRBV12-3/TRBV12-4
TGTGCCAGCAGTCAGACAGGTCCGAGGGAATTTCAGTACTTC,CASSQTGPREFQYF,many,TRBJ2-4,-,TRBV12-3/TRBV12-4
TGTGCCTGGAGTGTACTAAGGTCCTCCTATAATTCACCCCTCCACTTT,CAWSVLRSSYNSPLHF,-,TRBJ1-6,-,TRBV30
TGTGCCAGCAGCTTAGAACCGACTAGCACAGATACGCAGTATTTT,CASSLEPTSTDTQYF,many,TRBJ2-3,-,TRBV11-3
TGTGCCAGCAGCTTGGTGTCAGGGGGTGGCTACACCTTC,CASSLVSGGGYTF,-,TRBJ1-2,TRBD1,TRBV5-4